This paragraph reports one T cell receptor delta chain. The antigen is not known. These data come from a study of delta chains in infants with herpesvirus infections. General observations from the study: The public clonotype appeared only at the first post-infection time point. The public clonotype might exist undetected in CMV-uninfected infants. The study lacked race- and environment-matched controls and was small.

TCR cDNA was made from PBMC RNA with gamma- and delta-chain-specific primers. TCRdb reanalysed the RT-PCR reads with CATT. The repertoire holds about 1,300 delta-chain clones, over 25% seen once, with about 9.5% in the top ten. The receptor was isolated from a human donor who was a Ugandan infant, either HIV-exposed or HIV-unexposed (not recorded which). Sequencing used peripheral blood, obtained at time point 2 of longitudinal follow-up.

In DNA, the CDR3 is TGTGCTCTTGGGAGGTCCTTCCTAGTAATTTGGTACTGGGGGATATACACCGATAAACTCATCTTT. This translates into CALGRSFLVIWYWGIYTDKLIF. The chain couples TRDV1 to TRDJ1; 11 bases map to TRDD3. V dropped 5 bases and J dropped 0; count of bases not matched to a gene: 23. CDR1 is TSWWSYY, CDR2 QGS, per germline. The CDR3 has 22 residues.